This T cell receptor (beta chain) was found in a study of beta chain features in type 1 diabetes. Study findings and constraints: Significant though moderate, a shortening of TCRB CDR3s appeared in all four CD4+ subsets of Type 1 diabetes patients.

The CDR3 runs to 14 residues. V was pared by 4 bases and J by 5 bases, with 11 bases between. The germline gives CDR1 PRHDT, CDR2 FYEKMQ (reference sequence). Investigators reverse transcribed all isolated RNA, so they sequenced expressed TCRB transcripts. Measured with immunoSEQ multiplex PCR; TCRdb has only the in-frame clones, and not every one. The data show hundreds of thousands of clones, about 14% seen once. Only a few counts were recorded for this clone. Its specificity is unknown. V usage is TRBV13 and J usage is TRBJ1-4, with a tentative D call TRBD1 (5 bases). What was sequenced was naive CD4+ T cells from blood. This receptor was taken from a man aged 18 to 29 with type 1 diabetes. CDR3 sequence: CASSWRQGNEKLFF. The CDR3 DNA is TGTGCCAGCAGCTGGAGGCAGGGCAATGAAAAACTGTTTTTT.